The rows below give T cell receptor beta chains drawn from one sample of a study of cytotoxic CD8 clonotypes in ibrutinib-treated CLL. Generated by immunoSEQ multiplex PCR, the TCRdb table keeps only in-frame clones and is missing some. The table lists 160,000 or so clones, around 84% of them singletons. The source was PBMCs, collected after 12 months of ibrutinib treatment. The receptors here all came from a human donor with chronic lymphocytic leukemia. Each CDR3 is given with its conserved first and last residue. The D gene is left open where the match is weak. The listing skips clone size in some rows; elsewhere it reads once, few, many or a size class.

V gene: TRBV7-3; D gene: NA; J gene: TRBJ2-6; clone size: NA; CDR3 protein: CASRESGANVLTF; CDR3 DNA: TGTGCCAGCAGGGAATCGGGGGCCAACGTCCTGACTTTC
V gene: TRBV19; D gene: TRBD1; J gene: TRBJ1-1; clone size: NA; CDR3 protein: CASSNRDRYSAEAFF; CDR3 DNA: TGTGCCAGTAGTAACCGGGACAGATATAGCGCTGAAGCTTTCTTT
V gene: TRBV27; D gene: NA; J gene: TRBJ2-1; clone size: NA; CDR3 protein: CASSRLVENEQFF; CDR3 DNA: TGTGCCAGCAGCCGACTAGTGGAAAATGAGCAGTTCTTC
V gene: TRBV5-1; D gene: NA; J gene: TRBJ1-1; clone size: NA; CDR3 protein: CASNLETGGTEAFF; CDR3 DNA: TGCGCCAGCAACCTAGAAACGGGGGGCACTGAAGCTTTCTTT
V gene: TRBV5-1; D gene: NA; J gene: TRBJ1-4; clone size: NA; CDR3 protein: CASSLLGRDEKLFF; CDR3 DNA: TGCGCCAGCAGCTTGTTGGGGCGTGATGAAAAACTGTTTTTT
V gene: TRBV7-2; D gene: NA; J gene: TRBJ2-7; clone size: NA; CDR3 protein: CASSLVAGENSYEQYF; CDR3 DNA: TGTGCCAGCAGCTTAGTCGCAGGGGAAAACTCCTACGAGCAGTACTTC
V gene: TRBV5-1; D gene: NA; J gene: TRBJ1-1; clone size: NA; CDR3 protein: CASSSGPGNTEAFF; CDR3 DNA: TGCGCCAGCAGCTCTGGACCCGGGAACACTGAAGCTTTCTTT
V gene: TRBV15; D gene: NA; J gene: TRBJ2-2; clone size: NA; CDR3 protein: CATSRTENTGELFF; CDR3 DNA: TGTGCCACCAGCAGAACGGAGAACACCGGGGAGCTGTTTTTT
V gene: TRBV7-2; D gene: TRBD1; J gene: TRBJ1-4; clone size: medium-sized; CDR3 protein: CASSTWDSNNEKLFF; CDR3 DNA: TGTGCCAGCAGCACCTGGGACAGCAATAATGAAAAACTGTTTTTT
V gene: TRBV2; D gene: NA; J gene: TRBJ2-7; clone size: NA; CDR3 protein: CASSFTGNEQYF; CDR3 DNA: TGTGCCAGCAGCTTTACAGGAAACGAGCAGTACTTC
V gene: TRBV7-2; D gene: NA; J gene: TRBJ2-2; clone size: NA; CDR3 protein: CAISLMVGGELFF; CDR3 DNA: TGTGCCATCTCCCTCATGGTAGGGGGGGAGCTGTTTTTT
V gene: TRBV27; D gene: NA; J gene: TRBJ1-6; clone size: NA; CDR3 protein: CATGTGYNSPLHF; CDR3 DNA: TGTGCCACCGGGACGGGCTATAATTCACCCCTCCACTTT
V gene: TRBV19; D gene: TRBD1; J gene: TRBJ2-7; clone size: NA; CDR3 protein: CASSMSRDRKIYEQYF; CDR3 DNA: TGTGCCAGTAGTATGTCCCGGGACAGGAAGATCTACGAGCAGTACTTC
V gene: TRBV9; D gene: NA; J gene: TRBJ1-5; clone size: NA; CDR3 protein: CASSGADNRNQPQHF; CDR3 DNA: TGTGCCAGCAGCGGGGCGGACAATCGCAATCAGCCCCAGCATTTT
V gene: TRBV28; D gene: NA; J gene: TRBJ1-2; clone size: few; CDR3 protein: CASRSDVYGYTF; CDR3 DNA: TGTGCCAGCAGGAGTGACGTCTATGGCTACACCTTC
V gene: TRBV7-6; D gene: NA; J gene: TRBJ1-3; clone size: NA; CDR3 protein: CASSLEPGITIYF; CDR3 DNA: TGTGCCAGCAGCTTAGAACCGGGGATCACCATATATTTT
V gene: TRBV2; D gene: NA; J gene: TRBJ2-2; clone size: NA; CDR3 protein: CASRRDRLNTGELFF; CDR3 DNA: TGTGCCAGCAGGAGAGACAGGTTGAACACCGGGGAGCTGTTTTTT
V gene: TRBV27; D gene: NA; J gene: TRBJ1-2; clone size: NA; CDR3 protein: CASRGTPLANYGYTF; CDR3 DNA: TGTGCCAGCAGAGGGACACCTCTGGCTAACTATGGCTACACCTTC
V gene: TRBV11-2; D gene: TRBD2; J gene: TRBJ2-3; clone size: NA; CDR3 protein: CASTGTSGRVSTDTQYF; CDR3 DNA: TGTGCCAGCACCGGGACTAGCGGGAGGGTTAGCACAGATACGCAGTATTTT
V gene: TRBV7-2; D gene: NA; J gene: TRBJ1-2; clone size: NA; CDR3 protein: CASSLEGWGDGYGYTF; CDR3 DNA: TGTGCCAGCAGCTTAGAGGGTTGGGGTGACGGATATGGCTACACCTTC
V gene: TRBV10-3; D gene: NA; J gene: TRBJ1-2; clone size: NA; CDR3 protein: CAIPPPGNYGYTF; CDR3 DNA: TGTGCCATCCCACCCCCAGGGAACTATGGCTACACCTTC
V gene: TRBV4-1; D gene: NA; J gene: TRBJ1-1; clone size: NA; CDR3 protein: CASSQTILQLNTEAFF; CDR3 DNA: TGCGCCAGCAGCCAAACAATCCTCCAGCTAAACACTGAAGCTTTCTTT
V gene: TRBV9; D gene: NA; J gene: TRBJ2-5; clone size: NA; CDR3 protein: CASSLDPPGIGETQYF; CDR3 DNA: TGTGCCAGCAGCCTAGACCCTCCAGGGATCGGGGAGACCCAGTACTTC
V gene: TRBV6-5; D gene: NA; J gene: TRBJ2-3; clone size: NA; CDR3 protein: CASSYSTGEGTQYF; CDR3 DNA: TGTGCCAGCAGTTACTCGACTGGGGAAGGCACGCAGTATTTT
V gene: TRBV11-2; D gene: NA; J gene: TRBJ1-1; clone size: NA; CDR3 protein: CASSLRTTNTEAFF; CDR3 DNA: TGTGCCAGCAGCTTGCGGACGACGAACACTGAAGCTTTCTTT
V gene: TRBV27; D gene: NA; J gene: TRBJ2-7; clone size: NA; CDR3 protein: CASSLGTPKTYEQYF; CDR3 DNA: TGTGCCAGCAGTTTAGGGACACCGAAAACCTACGAGCAGTACTTC
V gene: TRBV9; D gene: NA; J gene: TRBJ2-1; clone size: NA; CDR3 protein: CASSVGQRGEQFF; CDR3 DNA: TGTGCCAGCAGCGTTGGGCAGCGAGGTGAGCAGTTCTTC
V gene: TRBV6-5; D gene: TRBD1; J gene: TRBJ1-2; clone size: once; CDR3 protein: CASSYGVTGGFYGYTF; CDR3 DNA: TGTGCCAGCAGTTACGGGGTTACAGGGGGCTTCTATGGCTACACCTTC
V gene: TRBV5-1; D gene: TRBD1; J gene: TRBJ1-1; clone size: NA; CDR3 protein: CASSLAGTENTEAFF; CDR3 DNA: TGCGCCAGCAGCTTGGCCGGGACAGAGAACACTGAAGCTTTCTTT
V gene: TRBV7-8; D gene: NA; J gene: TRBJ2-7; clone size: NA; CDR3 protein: CASRRDVQSSYEQYF; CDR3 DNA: TGTGCCAGCAGACGGGACGTCCAAAGCTCCTACGAGCAGTACTTC
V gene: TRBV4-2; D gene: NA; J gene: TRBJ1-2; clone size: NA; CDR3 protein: CASSHDSIDNYGYTF; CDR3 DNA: TGTGCCAGCAGCCATGACAGCATAGATAACTATGGCTACACCTTC
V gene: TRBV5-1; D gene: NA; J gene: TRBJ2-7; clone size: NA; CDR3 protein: CASTVGDQGYEQYF; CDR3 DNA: TGCGCCAGCACGGTGGGGGACCAAGGGTACGAGCAGTACTTC
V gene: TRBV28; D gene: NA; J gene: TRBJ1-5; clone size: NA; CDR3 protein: CASNNNQPQHF; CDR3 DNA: TGTGCCAGCAATAACAATCAGCCCCAGCATTTT
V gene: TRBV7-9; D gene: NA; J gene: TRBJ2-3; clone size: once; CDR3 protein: CASSLRVEIDGTDTQYF; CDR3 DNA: TGTGCCAGCAGCTTACGGGTAGAGATCGACGGCACAGATACGCAGTATTTT
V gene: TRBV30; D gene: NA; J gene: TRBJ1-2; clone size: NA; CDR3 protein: CAWSVEGRGQFYRGYTF; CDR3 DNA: TGTGCCTGGAGTGTAGAAGGTCGGGGTCAGTTTTACCGGGGCTACACCTTC
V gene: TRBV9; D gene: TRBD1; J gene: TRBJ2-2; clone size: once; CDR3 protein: CASSVGPPRQGTRDTGELFF; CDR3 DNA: TGTGCCAGCAGCGTAGGACCCCCGAGACAGGGGACTCGGGACACCGGGGAGCTGTTTTTT
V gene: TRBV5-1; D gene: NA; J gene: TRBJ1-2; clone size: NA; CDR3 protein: CASSLRDGYGYTF; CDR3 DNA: TGCGCCAGCAGCTTGCGGGACGGCTATGGCTACACCTTC
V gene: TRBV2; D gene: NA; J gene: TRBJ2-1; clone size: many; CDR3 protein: CASKSSRSNEQFF; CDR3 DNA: TGTGCCAGCAAGTCAAGTCGTAGCAATGAGCAGTTCTTC
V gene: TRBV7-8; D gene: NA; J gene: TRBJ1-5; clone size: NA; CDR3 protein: CASSQGRGGSNQPQHF; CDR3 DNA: TGTGCCAGCAGCCAAGGACGGGGAGGCAGCAATCAGCCCCAGCATTTT
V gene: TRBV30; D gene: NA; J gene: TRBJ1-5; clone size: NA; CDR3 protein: CAWSVQGNQPQHF; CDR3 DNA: TGTGCCTGGAGTGTACAAGGGAATCAGCCCCAGCATTTT
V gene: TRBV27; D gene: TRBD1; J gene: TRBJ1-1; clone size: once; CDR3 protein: CASSPRDRVGKAFF; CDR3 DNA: TGTGCCAGCAGTCCAAGGGACAGGGTCGGGAAAGCTTTCTTT
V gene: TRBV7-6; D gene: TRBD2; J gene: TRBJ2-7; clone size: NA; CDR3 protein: CASSQGTSGNPYEQYF; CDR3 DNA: TGTGCCAGCAGCCAAGGGACTAGCGGGAACCCCTACGAGCAGTACTTC
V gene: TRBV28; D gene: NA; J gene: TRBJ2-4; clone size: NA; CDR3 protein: CASTGAGSKNIQYF; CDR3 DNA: TGTGCCAGCACCGGCGCGGGGAGCAAAAACATTCAGTACTTC
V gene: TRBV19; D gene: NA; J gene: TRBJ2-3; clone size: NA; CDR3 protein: CASSIVGSFADTQYF; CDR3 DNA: TGTGCCAGTAGTATCGTGGGGTCTTTCGCAGATACGCAGTATTTT
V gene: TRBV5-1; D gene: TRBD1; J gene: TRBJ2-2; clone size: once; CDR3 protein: CASSGIQGTAGELFF; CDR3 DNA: TGCGCCAGCAGCGGAATACAGGGGACCGCCGGGGAGCTGTTTTTT
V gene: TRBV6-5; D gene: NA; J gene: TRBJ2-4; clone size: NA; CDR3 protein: CASMLGNIQYF; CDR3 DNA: TGTGCCAGCATGCTAGGGAACATTCAGTACTTC
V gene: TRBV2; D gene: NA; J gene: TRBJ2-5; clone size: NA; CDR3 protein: CASSERWVQETQYF; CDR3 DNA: TGTGCCAGCAGTGAAAGGTGGGTCCAAGAGACCCAGTACTTC
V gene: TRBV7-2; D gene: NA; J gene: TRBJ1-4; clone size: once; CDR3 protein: CASSSDLGDEKLFF; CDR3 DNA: TGTGCCAGCAGTTCAGACCTGGGGGATGAAAAACTGTTTTTT
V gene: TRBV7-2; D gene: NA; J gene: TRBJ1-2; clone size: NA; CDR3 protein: CASSSNRVYGYTF; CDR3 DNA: TGTGCCAGCAGCTCGAACAGGGTATATGGCTACACCTTC
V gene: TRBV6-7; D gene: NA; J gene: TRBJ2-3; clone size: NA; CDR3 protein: CASRHIAPTDTQYF; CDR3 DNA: TGTGCCAGCAGACATATAGCCCCCACAGATACGCAGTATTTT
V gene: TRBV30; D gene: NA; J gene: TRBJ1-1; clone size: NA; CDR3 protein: CAWRRKGAASAEAFF; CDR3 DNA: TGTGCCTGGAGAAGAAAGGGAGCCGCCAGCGCTGAAGCTTTCTTT
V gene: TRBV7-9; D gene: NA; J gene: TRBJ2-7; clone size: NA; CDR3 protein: CASSLEFYEQYF; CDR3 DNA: TGTGCCAGCAGCTTAGAGTTCTACGAGCAGTACTTC
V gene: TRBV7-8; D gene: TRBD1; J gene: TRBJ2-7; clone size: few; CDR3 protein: CATKGAGTAYEQYF; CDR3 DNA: TGTGCCACCAAAGGCGCCGGGACAGCCTACGAGCAGTACTTC
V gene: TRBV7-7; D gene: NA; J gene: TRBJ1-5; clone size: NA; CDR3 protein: CASSLGTNQPQHF; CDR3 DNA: TGTGCCAGCAGCTTAGGGACGAATCAGCCCCAGCATTTT
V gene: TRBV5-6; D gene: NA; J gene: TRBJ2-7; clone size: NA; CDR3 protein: CASSSSSYEQYF; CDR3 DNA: TGTGCCAGCAGCTCCAGCTCCTACGAGCAGTACTTC